This TCR beta chain appears in the sequencing data of a study of regulatory T cells in long-lasting Graves disease. Regarding the study as a whole: Newly diagnosed Graves' patients exceeded persistent ones in TCR diversity.

This clonotype was counted at least ten times. Its antigen is unidentified. Time point here: newly diagnosed GD, antithyroid drugs for less than 3 months. PBMC RNA was the source of the TCR library. Investigators prepared the TCR beta libraries by applying iRepertoire HTBI primers and Arm-PCR of CDR3 regions. One entry per CDR3 protein results from TCRdb running MiXCR on the multiplex PCR reads. The sample comprises a few hundred thousand distinct CDR3 sequences, roughly 21% of which are singletons, and about 14% rests with the top ten. J was trimmed by 2 bases and V by 7 bases; bases with no gene match: 6. The CDR3 loop spans 15 amino acids. From germline, CDR1 is MDHEN and CDR2 SYDVKM.

The rearrangement uses TRBV28 and TRBJ2-5; 11 bases fit TRBD1. The source of this sequence is a female donor with Graves disease. Sequences were derived from peripheral blood mononuclear cells (PBMCs), sampled at new diagnosis, from a patient treated with antithyroid drugs. CDR3 residues: CASTPRDRGQETQYF. The CDR3 region has the DNA TGTGCCAGCACCCCCCGGGACAGGGGGCAAGAGACCCAGTACTTC.